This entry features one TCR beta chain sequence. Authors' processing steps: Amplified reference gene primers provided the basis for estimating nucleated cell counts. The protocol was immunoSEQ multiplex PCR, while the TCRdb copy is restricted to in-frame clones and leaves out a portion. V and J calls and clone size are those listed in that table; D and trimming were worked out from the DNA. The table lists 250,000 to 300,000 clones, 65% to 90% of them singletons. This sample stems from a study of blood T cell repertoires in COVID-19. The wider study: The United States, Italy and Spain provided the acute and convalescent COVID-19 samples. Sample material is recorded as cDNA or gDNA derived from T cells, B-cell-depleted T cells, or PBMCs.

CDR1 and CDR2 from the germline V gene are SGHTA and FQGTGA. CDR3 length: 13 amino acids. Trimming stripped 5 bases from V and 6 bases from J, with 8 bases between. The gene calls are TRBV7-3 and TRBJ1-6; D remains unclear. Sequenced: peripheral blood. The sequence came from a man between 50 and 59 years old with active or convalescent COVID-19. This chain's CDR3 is CASSGNPNSPLHF. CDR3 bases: TGTGCCAGCAGCGGCAACCCTAATTCACCCCTCCACTTT.